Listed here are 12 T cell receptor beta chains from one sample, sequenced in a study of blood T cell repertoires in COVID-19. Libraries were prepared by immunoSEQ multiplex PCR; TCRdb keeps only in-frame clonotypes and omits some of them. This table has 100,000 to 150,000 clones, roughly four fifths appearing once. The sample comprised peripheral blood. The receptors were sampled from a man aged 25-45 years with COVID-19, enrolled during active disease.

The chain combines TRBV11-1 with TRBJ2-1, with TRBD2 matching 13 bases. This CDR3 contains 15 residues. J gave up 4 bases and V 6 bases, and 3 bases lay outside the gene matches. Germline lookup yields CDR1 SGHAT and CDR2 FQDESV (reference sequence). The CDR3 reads CASRLAGGEYNEQFF. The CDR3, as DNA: TGTGCCAGCAGACTAGCGGGGGGGGAATACAATGAGCAGTTCTTC.

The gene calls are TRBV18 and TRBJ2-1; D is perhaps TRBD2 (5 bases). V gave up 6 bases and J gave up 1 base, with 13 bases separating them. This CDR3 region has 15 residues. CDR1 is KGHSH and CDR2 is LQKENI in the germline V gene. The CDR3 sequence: CASSPDLTSYNEQFF. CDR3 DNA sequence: TGTGCCAGCTCGCCGGACTTAACTTCCTACAATGAGCAGTTCTTC.

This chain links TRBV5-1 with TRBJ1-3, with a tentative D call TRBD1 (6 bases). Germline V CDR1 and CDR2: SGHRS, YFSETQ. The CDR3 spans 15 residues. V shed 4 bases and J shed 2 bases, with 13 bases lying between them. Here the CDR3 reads CASSPRTGTGNTIYF. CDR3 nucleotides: TGCGCCAGCAGCCCCAGAACAGGGACTGGAAACACCATATATTTT.

The chain's CDR3 is CASSYGTSGRSETQYF. Written as DNA, the CDR3 is TGCGCCAGCAGCTACGGGACTAGCGGGAGGTCAGAGACCCAGTACTTC. The chain recombines TRBV5-1 with TRBJ2-5, with 15 bases aligning to TRBD2. J lost 4 bases, V lost 3 bases, and 4 bases had no gene match. CDR1 is SGHRS and CDR2 is YFSETQ in the germline V gene. This CDR3 is 16 amino acids long. The full variable domain, completed using reference TRBV5-1 and TRBJ2-5, is KAGVTQTPRYLIKTRGQQVTLSCSPISGHRSVSWYQQTPGQGLQFLFEYFSETQRNKGNFPGRFSGRQFSNSRSEMNVSTLELGDSALYLCASSYGTSGRSETQYFGPGTRLLVL.

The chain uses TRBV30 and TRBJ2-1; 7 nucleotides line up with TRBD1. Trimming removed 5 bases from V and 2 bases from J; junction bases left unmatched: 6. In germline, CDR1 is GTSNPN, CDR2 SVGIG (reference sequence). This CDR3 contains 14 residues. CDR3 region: CAWSTGMTYNEQFF. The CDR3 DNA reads TGTGCCTGGTCGACAGGGATGACCTACAATGAGCAGTTCTTC. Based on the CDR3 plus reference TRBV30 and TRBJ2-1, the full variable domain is SQTIHQWPATLVQPVGSPLSLECTVEGTSNPNLYWYRQAAGRGLQLLFYSVGIGQISSEVPQNLSASRPQDRQFILSSKKLLLSDSGFYLCAWSTGMTYNEQFFGPGTRLTVL.

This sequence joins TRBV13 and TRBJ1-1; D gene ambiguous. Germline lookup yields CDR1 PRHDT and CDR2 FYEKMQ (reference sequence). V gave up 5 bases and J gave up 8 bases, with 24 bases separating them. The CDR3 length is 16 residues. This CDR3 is CASSPRLGFDIYEAFF. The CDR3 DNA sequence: TGTGCCAGCAGCCCCCGTTTAGGTTTTGACATTTACGAAGCTTTCTTT.

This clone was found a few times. CDR3 amino acids: CASSLPGTGTNTEAFF. CDR3 nucleotide sequence: TGTGCCAGCAGTTTGCCGGGGACAGGAACGAACACTGAAGCTTTCTTT. The V call is TRBV28, the J call TRBJ1-1, with 8 nucleotides matching TRBD1. This CDR3 has 16 residues. The V gene end was trimmed by 3 bases and the J gene end by 1 base; junction bases not matched to a gene: 7. Germline CDR1 is MDHEN and CDR2 is SYDVKM.

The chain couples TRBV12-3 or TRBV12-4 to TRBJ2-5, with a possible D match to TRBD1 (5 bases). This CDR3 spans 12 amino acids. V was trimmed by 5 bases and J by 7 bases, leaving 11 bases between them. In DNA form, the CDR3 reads TGTGCCAGCAGTGCCCGAAGGGGGACCCAGTACTTC. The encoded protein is CASSARRGTQYF.

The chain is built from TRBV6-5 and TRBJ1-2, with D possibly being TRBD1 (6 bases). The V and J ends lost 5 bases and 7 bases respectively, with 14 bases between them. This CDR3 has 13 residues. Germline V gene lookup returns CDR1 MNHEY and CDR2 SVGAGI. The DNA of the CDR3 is TGTGCCAGCAGTACTGGACAGCGGGGTGGCTACACCTTC. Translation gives CASSTGQRGGYTF.

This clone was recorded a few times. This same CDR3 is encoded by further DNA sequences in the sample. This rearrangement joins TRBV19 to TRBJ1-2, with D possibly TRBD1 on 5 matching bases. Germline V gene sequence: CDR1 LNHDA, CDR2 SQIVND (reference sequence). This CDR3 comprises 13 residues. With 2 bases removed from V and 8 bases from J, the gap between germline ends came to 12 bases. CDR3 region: CASSIPRVGGYTF. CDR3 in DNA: TGTGCCAGTAGTATACCCAGGGTCGGAGGCTACACCTTC.

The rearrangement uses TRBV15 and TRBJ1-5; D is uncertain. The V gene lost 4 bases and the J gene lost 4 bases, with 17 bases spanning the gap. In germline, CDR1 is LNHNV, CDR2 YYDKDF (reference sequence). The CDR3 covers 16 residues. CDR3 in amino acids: CATSKMEGRWNQPQHF. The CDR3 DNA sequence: TGTGCCACCAGCAAAATGGAAGGCAGGTGGAATCAGCCCCAGCATTTT. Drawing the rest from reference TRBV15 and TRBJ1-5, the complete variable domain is DAMVIQNPRYQVTQFGKPVTLSCSQTLNHNVMYWYQQKSSQAPKLLFHYYDKDFNNEADTPDNFQSRRPNTSFCFLDIRSPGLGDTAMYLCATSKMEGRWNQPQHFGDGTRLSIL.

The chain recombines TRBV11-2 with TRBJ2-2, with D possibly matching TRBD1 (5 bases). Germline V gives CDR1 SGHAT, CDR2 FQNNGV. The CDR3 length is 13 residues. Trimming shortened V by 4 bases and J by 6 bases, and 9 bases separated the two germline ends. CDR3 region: CASSWGWAGELFF. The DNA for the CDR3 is TGTGCCAGCAGCTGGGGCTGGGCCGGGGAGCTGTTTTTT.